A single sample gave rise to the 20 T cell receptor beta chains below, sequenced in a study of blood T cell repertoires in COVID-19. Profiling relied on immunoSEQ multiplex PCR, and the TCRdb table lists in-frame clones only, not all of them. The sample has hundreds of thousands of clones; 89% are singletons. Sequenced: peripheral blood. These receptors originate from a woman aged 25 to 39 with COVID-19, enrolled during active disease.

The J gene is TRBJ2-7, the V gene TRBV12-3 or TRBV12-4, with D unclear. V dropped 5 bases and J dropped 5 bases, with 10 bases sitting between them. The CDR3 loop spans 12 amino acids. DNA for the CDR3: TGTGCCAGCAGTCCCCGACTCCACGAGCAGTACTTC. Amino acids: CASSPRLHEQYF.

The chain joins TRBV4-1 to TRBJ2-2, with D unresolved. The V and J ends lost 0 bases and 7 bases respectively, with 9 bases between them. The CDR3 spans 14 residues. Germline V lookup: CDR1 MGHRA, CDR2 YSYEKL. CDR3 sequence: CASSQDRGGGELFF. In DNA form, the CDR3 reads TGCGCCAGCAGCCAAGATCGAGGCGGCGGGGAGCTGTTTTTT.

V is TRBV12-3 or TRBV12-4 and J is TRBJ1-6; the D gene is possibly TRBD1 (5 bases). The ends were cut back, 5 bases at V and 7 bases at J, with 9 bases in the middle. CDR3 length: 13 amino acids. DNA of the CDR3: TGTGCCAGCAGTCTTGGGGCGAATTCACCCCTCCACTTT. Amino acid sequence: CASSLGANSPLHF.

The chain recombines TRBV28 with TRBJ2-1; no definite D call. Germline V gene sequence: CDR1 MDHEN, CDR2 SYDVKM. Trimming cost V 4 bases and J 2 bases, with 6 bases left between them. The CDR3 runs 13 residues. CDR3 nucleotides: TGTGCCAGCAGTTGGTCTACCTACAATGAGCAGTTCTTC. As protein: CASSWSTYNEQFF.

This rearrangement joins TRBV24-1 to TRBJ2-2; tentatively, D is TRBD1 (6 bases). The CDR3 consists of 16 residues. The V gene lost 7 bases and the J gene lost 3 bases, with 17 bases spanning the gap. The V gene's germline CDR1 is KGHDR and CDR2 SFDVKD. The CDR3 nucleotides are TGTGCCACCAGGGCCTCAGGGGCTATCGACACCGGGGAGCTGTTTTTT. Translating it yields CATRASGAIDTGELFF.

The chain couples TRBV30 to TRBJ2-3; 16 bases fit TRBD2. V was clipped by 7 bases and J by 5 bases; unmatched bases: 6. This CDR3 has 15 residues. Germline lookup yields CDR1 GTSNPN and CDR2 SVGIG (reference sequence). CDR3 DNA: TGTGCCTCCGGGACTAGCGGGGGGGTGGGAGATACGCAGTATTTT. It translates to CASGTSGGVGDTQYF.

The chain has TRBV10-1 and TRBJ1-1, with 8 nucleotides matching TRBD1. Trimming cost V 7 bases and J 4 bases; bases outside gene matches: 11. The CDR3 contains 15 residues. The germline CDR1 and CDR2 sequences are WNHNN and SYGVQD (reference sequence). The DNA of the CDR3 is TGCGCCAGCACCTCCTCGACAGGGGTAAGCACTGAAGCTTTCTTT. Translation: CASTSSTGVSTEAFF.

In this sample, this clone turned up many times. V and J are TRBV2 and TRBJ1-4; no reliable D call. V was shortened by 3 bases and J by 10 bases, with 12 bases between the two germline ends. Germline values: CDR1 SNHLY, CDR2 FYNNEI. This CDR3 has 13 residues. CDR3 in DNA: TGTGCCAGCAGTGATCAGGAGGGCGGAAAACTGTTTTTT. Its translation is CASSDQEGGKLFF.

V gene TRBV5-8 combines with J gene TRBJ1-4; TRBD1 might be the D (5 bases). The CDR3 contains 15 residues. The germline gives CDR1 SGHTS, CDR2 YDEGEE. Trimming cost V 9 bases and J 2 bases, with 17 bases left between them. Here the CDR3 DNA reads TGTGCCATCGGCTTGGAGGGGCGGACTAATGAAAAACTGTTTTTT. Residues: CAIGLEGRTNEKLFF.

J is TRBJ2-2 and V is TRBV5-6; 16 bases line up with TRBD2. Trimming at V came to 4 bases and at J to 6 bases, leaving 3 bases not matched to a gene. Germline V gene sequence: CDR1 SGHDT, CDR2 YYEEEE. The length of the CDR3 is 16 residues. The CDR3 DNA is TGTGCCAGCAGCGCGGGACTAGCGGGGGGGTCCGGGGAGCTGTTTTTT. The encoded protein is CASSAGLAGGSGELFF.

The rearrangement links TRBV6-1 to TRBJ1-5, with 7 bases identical to TRBD1. CDR1 and CDR2 from the germline V gene are MNHNS and SASEGT. Germline trimming cut 1 base from V and 5 bases from J; bases unmatched to any gene: 2. The CDR3 contains 14 residues. The CDR3 reads CASSEGGGHQPQHF. In nucleotides, the CDR3 is TGTGCCAGCAGTGAAGGAGGGGGCCATCAGCCCCAGCATTTT.

This sequence joins TRBV20-1 and TRBJ2-5; maybe TRBD2 (5 bases). V was pared by 5 bases and J by 5 bases, with 9 bases between. The CDR3 is made up of 11 amino acids. Germline lookup yields CDR1 DFQATT and CDR2 SNEGSKA (reference sequence). CDR3 residues: CSALARETQYF. CDR3 sequence (DNA): TGCAGTGCTCTAGCTCGGGAGACCCAGTACTTC.

V is TRBV4-2 and J is TRBJ1-2; the D gene is possibly TRBD1 (6 bases). The ends were cut back, 3 bases at V and 3 bases at J, with 14 bases in the middle. Per the germline V gene, CDR1 is LGHNA and CDR2 is YNFKEQ. The CDR3 runs 15 residues. Here the CDR3 reads CASSHSGDGHYGYTF. The CDR3 DNA is TGTGCCAGCAGCCACTCAGGGGACGGACACTATGGCTACACCTTC.

J is TRBJ2-5 and V is TRBV2; D gene uncertain. The germline V and J ends were trimmed by 5 bases and 1 base, with 5 bases remaining between them. The V gene's germline CDR1 is SNHLY and CDR2 FYNNEI. This CDR3 has 12 residues. The CDR3 nucleotides read TGTGCCAGCAGTTACAGCCAAGAGACCCAGTACTTC. As protein: CASSYSQETQYF.

V usage is TRBV6-6 and J usage is TRBJ1-1, with D unclear. V was trimmed by 7 bases and J by 1 base, leaving 13 bases between them. The CDR3 contains 14 residues. Germline CDR1 is MNHNY and CDR2 is SVGAGI (reference sequence). This CDR3 reads CASTSADWNTEAFF. The CDR3 DNA is TGTGCCAGCACCTCCGCCGACTGGAACACTGAAGCTTTCTTT.

This chain joins TRBV7-9 and TRBJ2-3; 7 nucleotides agree with TRBD2. The CDR3 is made up of 16 amino acids. The germline gives CDR1 SEHNR, CDR2 FQNEAQ (reference sequence). V was clipped by 3 bases and J by 0 bases; unmatched bases: 6. CDR3 DNA: TGTGCCAGCAGCTTCAGCCTAGCGGATAGCACAGATACGCAGTATTTT. Encoded protein: CASSFSLADSTDTQYF.

The chain couples TRBV6-5 to TRBJ2-1; no clear D gene. V lost 6 bases and J lost 2, with 11 bases in between. CDR1 and CDR2 from the germline V gene are MNHEY and SVGAGI. This CDR3 has 14 amino acids. The CDR3, as DNA: TGTGCCAGCAGCCGCGCTATAACCTACAATGAGCAGTTCTTC. Translation gives CASSRAITYNEQFF.

The gene calls are TRBV27 and TRBJ1-4; 7 positions agree with TRBD1. Trimming at V came to 8 bases and at J to 7 bases, leaving 7 bases not matched to a gene. Germline loops: CDR1 MNHEY, CDR2 SMNVEV (reference sequence). The CDR3 consists of 13 residues. For the CDR3, the DNA is TGTGCCAGCCGTGACAGGGTTAGTGAAAAACTGTTTTTT. Translating gives CASRDRVSEKLFF.

The chain links TRBV30 to TRBJ1-1; 12 nucleotides line up with TRBD1. This CDR3 contains 16 residues. Germline V CDR1 and CDR2: GTSNPN, SVGIG (reference sequence). Trimming removed 0 bases from V and 0 bases from J; junction bases left unmatched: 2. In DNA form, the CDR3 reads TGTGCCTGGAGTGTACGGGACAGGGGGCTGAACACTGAAGCTTTCTTT. As protein: CAWSVRDRGLNTEAFF. Full variable domain (outside the CDR3, taken from reference TRBV30 and TRBJ1-1): SQTIHQWPATLVQPVGSPLSLECTVEGTSNPNLYWYRQAAGRGLQLLFYSVGIGQISSEVPQNLSASRPQDRQFILSSKKLLLSDSGFYLCAWSVRDRGLNTEAFFGQGTRLTVV.

The chain couples TRBV19 to TRBJ2-3; perhaps TRBD1 as D (6 bases). This CDR3 is 14 amino acids long. Germline CDR1 LNHDA, CDR2 SQIVND (reference sequence). V was pared by 3 bases and J by 5 bases, with 12 bases between. The CDR3, as DNA: TGTGCCAGTAGTATGATAACAGGGAAAGATACGCAGTATTTT. It is translated as CASSMITGKDTQYF. The full variable domain, its missing parts supplied by reference TRBV19 and TRBJ2-3, is DGGITQSPKYLFRKEGQNVTLSCEQNLNHDAMYWYRQDPGQGLRLIYYSQIVNDFQKGDIAEGYSVSREKKESFPLTVTSAQKNPTAFYLCASSMITGKDTQYFGPGTRLTVL.